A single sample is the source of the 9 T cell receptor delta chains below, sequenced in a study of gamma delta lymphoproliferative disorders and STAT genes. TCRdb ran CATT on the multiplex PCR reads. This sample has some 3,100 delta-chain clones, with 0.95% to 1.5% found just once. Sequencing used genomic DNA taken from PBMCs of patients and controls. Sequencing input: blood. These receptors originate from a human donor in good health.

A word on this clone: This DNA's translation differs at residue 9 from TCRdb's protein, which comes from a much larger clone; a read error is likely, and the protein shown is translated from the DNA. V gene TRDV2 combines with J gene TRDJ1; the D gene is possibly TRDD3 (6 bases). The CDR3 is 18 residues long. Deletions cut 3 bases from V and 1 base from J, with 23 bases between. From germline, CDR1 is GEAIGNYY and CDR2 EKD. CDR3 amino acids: CACDPLQSEDTFTDKLIF. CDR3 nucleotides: TGTGCCTGTGACCCCCTCCAGTCGGAGGATACTTTCACCGATAAACTCATCTTT.

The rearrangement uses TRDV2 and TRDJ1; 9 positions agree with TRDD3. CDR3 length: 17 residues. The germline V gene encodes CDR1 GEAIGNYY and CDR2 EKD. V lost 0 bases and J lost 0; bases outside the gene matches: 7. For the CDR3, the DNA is TGTGCCTGTGACACCGTGGGGGATAATTCGTACACCGATAAACTCATCTTT. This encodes CACDTVGDNSYTDKLIF.

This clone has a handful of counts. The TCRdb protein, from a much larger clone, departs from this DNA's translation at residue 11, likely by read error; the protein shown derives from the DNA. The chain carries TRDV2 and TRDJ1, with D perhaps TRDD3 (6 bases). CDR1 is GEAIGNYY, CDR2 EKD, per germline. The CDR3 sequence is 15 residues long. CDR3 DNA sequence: TGTGCCTGTGACATCCTGGGGACGAACACCAATAAACTCATCTTT. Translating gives CACDILGTNTNKLIF.

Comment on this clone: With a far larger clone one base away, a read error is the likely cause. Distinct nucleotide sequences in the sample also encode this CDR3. CDR3 coding DNA: TGTGCCTGTGACACCGTAGGTACTGGGGGATATAATAAACTCATCTTT. Protein sequence: CACDTVGTGGYNKLIF. The chain recombines TRDV2 with TRDJ1, with 11 bases fitting TRDD3. CDR3 size: 16 residues. Germline-derived CDR1 and CDR2 are GEAIGNYY and EKD. V shed 0 bases, J shed 6 bases, and the junction held 8 bases outside the gene matches.

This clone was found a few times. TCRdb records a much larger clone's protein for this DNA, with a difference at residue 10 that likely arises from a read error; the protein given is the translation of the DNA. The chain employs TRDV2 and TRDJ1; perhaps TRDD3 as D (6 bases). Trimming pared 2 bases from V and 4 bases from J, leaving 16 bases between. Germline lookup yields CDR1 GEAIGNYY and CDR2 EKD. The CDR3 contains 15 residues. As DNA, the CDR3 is TGTGCCTGTGACATCCTGGGGACGAACATCGATAAACTCATCTTT. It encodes CACDILGTNIDKLIF.

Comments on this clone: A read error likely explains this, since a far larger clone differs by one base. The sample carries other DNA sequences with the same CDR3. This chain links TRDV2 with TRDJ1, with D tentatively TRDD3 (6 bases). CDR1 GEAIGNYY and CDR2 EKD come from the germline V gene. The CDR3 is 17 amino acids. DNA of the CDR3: TGTGCTTGTGACCTGTTGGGGATCCAAACTTACACCGATAAACTCATCTTT. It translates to CACDLLGIQTYTDKLIF.

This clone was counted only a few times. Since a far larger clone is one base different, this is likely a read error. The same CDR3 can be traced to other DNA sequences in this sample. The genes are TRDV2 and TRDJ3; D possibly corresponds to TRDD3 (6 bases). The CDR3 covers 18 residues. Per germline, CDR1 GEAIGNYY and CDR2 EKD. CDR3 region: CACDTLGGSSWDTRQMFF. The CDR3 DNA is TGTGCCTGTGACACCCTTGGGGGCAGCTCCTGGGACACCCGGCAGATGTTTTTC.

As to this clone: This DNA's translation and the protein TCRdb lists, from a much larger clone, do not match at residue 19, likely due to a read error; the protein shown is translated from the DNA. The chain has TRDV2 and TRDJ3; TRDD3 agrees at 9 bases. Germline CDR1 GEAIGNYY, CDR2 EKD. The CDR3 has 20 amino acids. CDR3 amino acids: CACDTVSGGYSSWDTRQMIF. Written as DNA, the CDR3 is TGTGCCTGTGACACCGTGAGTGGGGGATATAGCTCCTGGGACACCCGACAGATGATTTTC.

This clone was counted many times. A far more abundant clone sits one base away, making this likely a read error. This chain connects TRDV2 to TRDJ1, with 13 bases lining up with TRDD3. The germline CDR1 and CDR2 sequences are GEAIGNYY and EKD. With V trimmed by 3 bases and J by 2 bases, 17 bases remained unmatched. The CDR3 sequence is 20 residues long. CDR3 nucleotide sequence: TGTGCCTGTGACGACTCTTTCCGTACTGGGGGATACGCGGAAACCGATAAACTCATCTTT. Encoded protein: CACDDSFRTGGYAETDKLIF.